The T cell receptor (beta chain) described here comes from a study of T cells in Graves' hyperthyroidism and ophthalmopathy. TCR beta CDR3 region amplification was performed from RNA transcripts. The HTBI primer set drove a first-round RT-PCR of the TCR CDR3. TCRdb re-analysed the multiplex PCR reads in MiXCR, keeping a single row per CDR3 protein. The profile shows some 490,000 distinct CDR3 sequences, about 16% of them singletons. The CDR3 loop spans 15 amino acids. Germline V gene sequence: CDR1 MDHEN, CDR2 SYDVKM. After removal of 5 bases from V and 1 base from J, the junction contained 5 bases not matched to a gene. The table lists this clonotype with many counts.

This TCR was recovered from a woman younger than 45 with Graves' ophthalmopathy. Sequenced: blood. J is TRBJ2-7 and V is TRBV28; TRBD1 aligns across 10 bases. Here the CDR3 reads CASSKGQGLSYEQYF. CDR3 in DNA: TGTGCCAGCAGTAAGGGACAGGGGCTATCCTACGAGCAGTACTTC.